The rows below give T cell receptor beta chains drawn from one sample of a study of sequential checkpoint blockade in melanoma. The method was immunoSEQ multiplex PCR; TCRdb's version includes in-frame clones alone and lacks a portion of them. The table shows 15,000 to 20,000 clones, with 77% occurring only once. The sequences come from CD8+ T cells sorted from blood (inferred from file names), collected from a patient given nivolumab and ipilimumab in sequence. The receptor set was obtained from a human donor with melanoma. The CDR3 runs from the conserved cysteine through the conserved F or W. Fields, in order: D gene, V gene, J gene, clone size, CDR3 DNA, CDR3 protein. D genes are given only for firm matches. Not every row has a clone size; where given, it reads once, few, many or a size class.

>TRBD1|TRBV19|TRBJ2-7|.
TGTGCCAGTAGTCCGGGACAGGAAGCCTACGAGCAGTACTTC
CASSPGQEAYEQYF
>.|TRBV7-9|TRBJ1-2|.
TGTGCCAGCAGCTTAGCGGCAGGGATCGGCTACACCTTC
CASSLAAGIGYTF
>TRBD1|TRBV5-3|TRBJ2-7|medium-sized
TGTGCCAGAGGGCGGACAGGTAGTACTGAAGGTTGCGACTACGAGCAGTACTTC
CARGRTGSTEGCDYEQYF
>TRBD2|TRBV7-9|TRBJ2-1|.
TGTGCCAGCAGCTTAATAGCGGGAGATATTGAGCAGTTCTTC
CASSLIAGDIEQFF
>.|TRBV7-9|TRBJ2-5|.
TGTGCCAGCAGCGGCGTGGACTATAAAGAGACCCAGTACTTC
CASSGVDYKETQYF
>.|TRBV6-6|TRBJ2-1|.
TGTGCCAGCAGTTCCTTGGCGGGGGCGGAAGATGAGCAGTTCTTC
CASSSLAGAEDEQFF
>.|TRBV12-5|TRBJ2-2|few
TGTGCTAGTGGTTTGGCCAGCACCGGGGAGCTGTTTTTT
CASGLASTGELFF
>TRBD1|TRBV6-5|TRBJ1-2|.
TGTGCCAGCAGCCCGACAGGGGGTTACTATGGCTACACCTTC
CASSPTGGYYGYTF
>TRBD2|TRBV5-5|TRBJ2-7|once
TGTGCCAGCAGCCAGACTAGCGGGAGTTACGAGCAGTACTTC
CASSQTSGSYEQYF
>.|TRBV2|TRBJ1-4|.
TGTGCCAGCAACACAAAGGGAGCAACTAATGAAAAACTGTTTTTT
CASNTKGATNEKLFF
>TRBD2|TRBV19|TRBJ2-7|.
TGTGCCAGTAGTACTTCTAGCGGTAATTACGAGCAGTACTTC
CASSTSSGNYEQYF
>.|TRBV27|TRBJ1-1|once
TGTGCCAGCAGCGCAGGGTTGACTGAAGCTTTCTTT
CASSAGLTEAFF
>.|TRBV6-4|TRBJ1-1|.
TGTGCCAGCAGTGTGTCAGGGGAGGGAGACACTGAAGCTTTCTTT
CASSVSGEGDTEAFF
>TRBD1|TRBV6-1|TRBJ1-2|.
TGTGCCCATGCACCACCGGACAGGGGGCACGGCTACACCTTC
CAHAPPDRGHGYTF
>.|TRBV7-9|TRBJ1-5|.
TGTGCCAGCAGCCCCGGAGGTCAGCCCCAGCATTTT
CASSPGGQPQHF
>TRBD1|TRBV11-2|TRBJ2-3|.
TGTGCCAGCAGCTTGGAGGGACAGGAGAGGGATACGCAGTATTTT
CASSLEGQERDTQYF
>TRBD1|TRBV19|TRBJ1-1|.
TGTGCCAGTAGGCAACAGGGGGAAGCTTTCTTT
CASRQQGEAFF
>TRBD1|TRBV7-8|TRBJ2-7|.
TGTGCCAGCAGCTTAGGGGACAGAAAATACGAGCAGTACTTC
CASSLGDRKYEQYF
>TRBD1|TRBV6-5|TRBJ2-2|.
TGTGCCAGCAGTTACAGACAGGGATTCGGCGGGGAGCTGTTTTTT
CASSYRQGFGGELFF
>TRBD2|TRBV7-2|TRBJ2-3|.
TGTGCCAGCAGCCCAGGACTAGCGGGAGGCCGGCTTACAGATACGCAGTATTTT
CASSPGLAGGRLTDTQYF
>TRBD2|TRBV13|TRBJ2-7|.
TGTGCCAGCAGCCCCCGGGGTAGCGGGGCCTACGAGCAGTACTTC
CASSPRGSGAYEQYF
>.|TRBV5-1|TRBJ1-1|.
TGCGCCAGCAGTCGTTCCAGGGGTAACACTGAAGCTTTCTTT
CASSRSRGNTEAFF
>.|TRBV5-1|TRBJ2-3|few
TGCGCCAGCAGCTGGCCGACAGACCCTAGCACAGATACGCAGTATTTT
CASSWPTDPSTDTQYF
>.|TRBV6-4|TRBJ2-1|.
TGTGCCAGCAGTACAGACAGCCACAATGAGCAGTTCTTC
CASSTDSHNEQFF
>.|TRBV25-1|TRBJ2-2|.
TGTGCCAGCAGAACGAGGGGGGAGCTGTTTTTT
CASRTRGELFF
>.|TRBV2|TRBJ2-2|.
TGTGCCAGCAGTGAACTAGCGCCGAACACCGGGGAGCTGTTTTTT
CASSELAPNTGELFF